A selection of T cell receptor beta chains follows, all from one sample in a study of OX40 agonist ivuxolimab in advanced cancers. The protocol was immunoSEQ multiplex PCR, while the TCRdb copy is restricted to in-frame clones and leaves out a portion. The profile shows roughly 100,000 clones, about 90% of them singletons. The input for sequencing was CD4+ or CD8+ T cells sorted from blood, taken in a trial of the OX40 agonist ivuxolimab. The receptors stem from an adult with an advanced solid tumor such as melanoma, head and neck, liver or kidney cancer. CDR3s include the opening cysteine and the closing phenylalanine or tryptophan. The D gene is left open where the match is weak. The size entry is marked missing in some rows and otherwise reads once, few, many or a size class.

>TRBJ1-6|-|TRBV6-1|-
TGTGCCAGCAGTGAAGGGGGGGGACTCATTAATTCACCCCTCCACTTT
CASSEGGGLINSPLHF
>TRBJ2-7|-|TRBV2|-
TGTGCCAGCACCAGGGCAGGGGAGCAGTACTTC
CASTRAGEQYF
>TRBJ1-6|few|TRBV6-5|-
TGTGCCAGCAGTTGGCGATTCGCCAATTCACCCCTCCACTTT
CASSWRFANSPLHF
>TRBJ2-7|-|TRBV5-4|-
TGTGCCAGCAGCCGACAGGACGTAGGAGAGCAGTACTTC
CASSRQDVGEQYF
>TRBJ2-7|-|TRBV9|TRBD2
TGTGCCAGCAGCGTAGCTCCCGGACTAGCCGCCTACGAGCAGTACTTC
CASSVAPGLAAYEQYF
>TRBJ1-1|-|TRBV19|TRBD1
TGTGCCAGCTGTACAGGGGTCCTGACTGAAGCTTTCTTT
CASCTGVLTEAFF
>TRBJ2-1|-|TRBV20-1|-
TGCAGTGCTAGAAGCAATGAGCAGTTCTTC
CSARSNEQFF
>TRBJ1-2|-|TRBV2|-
TGTGCCAGCAGTGAGGGGTCCTATGGCTACACCTTC
CASSEGSYGYTF
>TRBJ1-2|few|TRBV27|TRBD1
TGTGCCAGCAGCCCCCGGGACAGGGCCTATGGCTACACCTTC
CASSPRDRAYGYTF
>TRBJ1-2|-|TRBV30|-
TGTGCCTGGAGTACAGGGTTCTGGGGGGGCTACACCTTC
CAWSTGFWGGYTF
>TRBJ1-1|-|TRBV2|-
TGTGCCAGCAGTGTAGGGACCACTGAAGCTTTCTTT
CASSVGTTEAFF
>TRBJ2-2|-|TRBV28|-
TGTGCCAGCAGTTGGGACGGGGGATACACCGGGGAGCTGTTTTTT
CASSWDGGYTGELFF
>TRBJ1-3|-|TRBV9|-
TGTGCCAGCAGCCTTAACTTACAGGCCCTCTCTGGAAACACCATATATTTT
CASSLNLQALSGNTIYF
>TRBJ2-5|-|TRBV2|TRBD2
TGTGCCAGCAGGGGATCCCCTAGCGGGGGGCAAGAGACCCAGTACTTC
CASRGSPSGGQETQYF
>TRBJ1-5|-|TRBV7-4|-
TGTGCCAGCAGCTTAGTCAGCAATCAGCCCCAGCATTTT
CASSLVSNQPQHF
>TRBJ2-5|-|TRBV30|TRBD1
TGTGCCTGGAGCGGACAGGGGCCAGAGACCCAGTACTTC
CAWSGQGPETQYF
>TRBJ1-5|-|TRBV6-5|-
TGTGCCAGCAGTTACGACCTGAATCAGCCCCAGCATTTT
CASSYDLNQPQHF
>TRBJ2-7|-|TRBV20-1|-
TGCAGTGCTAGTCCTTTGGACGAGCAGTACTTC
CSASPLDEQYF
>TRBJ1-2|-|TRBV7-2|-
TGTGCCAGCAGCTTCAGACAAGGTCCTGGCTATGGCTACACCTTC
CASSFRQGPGYGYTF
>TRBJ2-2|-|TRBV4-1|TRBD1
TGCGCCAGCAGCCTGGGACAGGGATTCACCGGGGAGCTGTTTTTT
CASSLGQGFTGELFF
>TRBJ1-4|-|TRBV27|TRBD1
TGTGCCAGCAGAGGGACAGTTAATGAAAAACTGTTTTTT
CASRGTVNEKLFF
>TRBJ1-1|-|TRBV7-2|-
TGTGCCAGCAGCCTTGACAGCGTCGGGAGCACTGAAGCTTTCTTT
CASSLDSVGSTEAFF
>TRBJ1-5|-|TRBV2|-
TGTGCCAGCAGTGAAGGTTTGGGAAATCAGCCCCAGCATTTT
CASSEGLGNQPQHF
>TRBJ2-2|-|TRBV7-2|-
TGTGCCAGCAGGCCACAGGCGTCAAACACCGGGGAGCTGTTTTTT
CASRPQASNTGELFF
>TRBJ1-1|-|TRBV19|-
TGTGCCAGTAGTCAGGTCGGGGGAAACACTGAAGCTTTCTTT
CASSQVGGNTEAFF
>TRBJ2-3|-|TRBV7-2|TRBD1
TGTGCCAGCAGCTCAGGGGGTGATACGCAGTATTTT
CASSSGGDTQYF
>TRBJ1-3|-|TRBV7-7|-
TGTGCCAGCAGCTCAGGACTGAACTCTGGAAACACCATATATTTT
CASSSGLNSGNTIYF
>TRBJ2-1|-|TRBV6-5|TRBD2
TGTGCCAGCACCACGGGAGGGAGGAATGAGCAGTTCTTC
CASTTGGRNEQFF
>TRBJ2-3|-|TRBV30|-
TGTGCCTGTGTTCGGAGCGGGAGCACAGATACGCAGTATTTT
CACVRSGSTDTQYF
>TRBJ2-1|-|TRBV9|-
TGTGCCAGCAGCGGATACGAGGAGCAGTTCTTC
CASSGYEEQFF
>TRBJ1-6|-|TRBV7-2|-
TGTGCCAGCAGCTCCAGGACGGACCCACCCCTCCACTTT
CASSSRTDPPLHF
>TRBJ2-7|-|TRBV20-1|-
TGCAGTGCTAGGATCTCCTACGAGCAGTACTTC
CSARISYEQYF
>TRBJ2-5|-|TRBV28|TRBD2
TGTGCCAGCCCACCGGGGGGTGGGGTGGGGTACCAAGAGACCCAGTACTTC
CASPPGGGVGYQETQYF
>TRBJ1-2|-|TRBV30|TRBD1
TGTGCCTGGAGTGGGACAGGGGGCCACTATGGCTACACCTTC
CAWSGTGGHYGYTF
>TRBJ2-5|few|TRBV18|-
TGTGCCAGCTCACCATCGTCAGAGACCCAGTACTTC
CASSPSSETQYF
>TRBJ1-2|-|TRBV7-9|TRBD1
TGTGCCAGCAGCTTAGGAGGGGGCAACTATGGCTACACCTTC
CASSLGGGNYGYTF
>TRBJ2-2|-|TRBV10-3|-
TGTGCCATCAGTGAGGGTATCAAAGGGAACGGGGAGCTGTTTTTT
CAISEGIKGNGELFF
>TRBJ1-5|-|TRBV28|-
TGTGCCAGCAGACTTCGACTTGATCAGCCCCAGCATTTT
CASRLRLDQPQHF
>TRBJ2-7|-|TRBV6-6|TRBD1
TGTGCCAGCACCATTACGGGGTTTGGGACAGGCTACGAGCAGTACTTC
CASTITGFGTGYEQYF
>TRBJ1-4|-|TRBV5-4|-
TGTGCCAGCAGCTCTGGGGAGGGCAGATGGGATGAAAAACTGTTTTTT
CASSSGEGRWDEKLFF
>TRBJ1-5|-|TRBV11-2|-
TGTGCCAGCAGCTTAGTGGAAAATCAGCCCCAGCATTTT
CASSLVENQPQHF
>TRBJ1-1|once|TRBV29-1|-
TGCAGCGGGCGACTGTGGGAGAACACTGAAGCTTTCTTT
CSGRLWENTEAFF
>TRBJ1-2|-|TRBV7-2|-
TGTGCCAGCAGCCGAACAGCGGCAGGCTATGGCTACACCTTC
CASSRTAAGYGYTF
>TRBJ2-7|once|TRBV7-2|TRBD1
TGTGCCAGCAGCCGGGACAGGAGCTCCTACGAGCAGTACTTC
CASSRDRSSYEQYF
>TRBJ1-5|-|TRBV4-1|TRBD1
TGCGCCAGCAGCGGGCCGGGACAGGCCTTCAATCAGCCCCAGCATTTT
CASSGPGQAFNQPQHF
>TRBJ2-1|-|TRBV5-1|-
TGCGCCAGCAGCATGGACAATGAGCAGTTCTTC
CASSMDNEQFF
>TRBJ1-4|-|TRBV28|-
TGTGCCAGCAGTGGAGATGGAATCCACCTCGGCCAAAAACTGTTTTTT
CASSGDGIHLGQKLFF
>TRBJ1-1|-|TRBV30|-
TGTGCCTGGAGGAGGGACACTGAAGCTTTCTTT
CAWRRDTEAFF
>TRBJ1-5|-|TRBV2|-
TGTGCCAGCAGCCCCGACAGTTTATTGCAGCCCCAGCATTTT
CASSPDSLLQPQHF
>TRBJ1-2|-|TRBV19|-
TGTGCCAGTACCCCGTGGGCGGACAGAGTAAGTGGCTACACCTTC
CASTPWADRVSGYTF
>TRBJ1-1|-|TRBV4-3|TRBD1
TGCGCCAGCAGCCAAGCGACAGGGATGAACACTGAAGCTTTCTTT
CASSQATGMNTEAFF